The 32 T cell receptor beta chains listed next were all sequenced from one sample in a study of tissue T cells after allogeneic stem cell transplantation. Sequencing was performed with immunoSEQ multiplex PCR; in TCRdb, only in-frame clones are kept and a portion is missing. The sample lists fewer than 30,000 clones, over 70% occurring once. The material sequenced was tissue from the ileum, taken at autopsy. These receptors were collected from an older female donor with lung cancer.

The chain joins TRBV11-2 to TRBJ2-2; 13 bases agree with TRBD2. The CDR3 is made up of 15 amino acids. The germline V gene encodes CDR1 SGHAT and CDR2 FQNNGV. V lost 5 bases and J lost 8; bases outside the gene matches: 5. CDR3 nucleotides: TGTGCCAGCAGCACGGGACTAGCGGGAATGGGGGAGCTGTTTTTT. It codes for CASSTGLAGMGELFF.

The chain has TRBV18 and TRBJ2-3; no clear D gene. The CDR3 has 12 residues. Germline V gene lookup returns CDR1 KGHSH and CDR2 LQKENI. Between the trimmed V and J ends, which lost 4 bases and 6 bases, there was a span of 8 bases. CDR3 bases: TGTGCCAGCTCACGGAAAGGGGATACGCAGTATTTT. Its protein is CASSRKGDTQYF.

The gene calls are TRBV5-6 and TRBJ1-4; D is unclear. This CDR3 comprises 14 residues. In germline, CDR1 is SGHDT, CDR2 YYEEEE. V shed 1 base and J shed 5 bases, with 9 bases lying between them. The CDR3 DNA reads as TGTGCCAGCAGCTTGAAACAGCAAAATGAAAAACTGTTTTTT. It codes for CASSLKQQNEKLFF.

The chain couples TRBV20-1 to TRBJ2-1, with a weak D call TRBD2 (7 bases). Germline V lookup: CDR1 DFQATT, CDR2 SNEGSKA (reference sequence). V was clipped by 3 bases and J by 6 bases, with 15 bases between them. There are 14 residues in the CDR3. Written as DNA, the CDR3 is TGCAGTGCTAGTGCGGGGGCACTACCCAATGAGCAGTTCTTC. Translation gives CSASAGALPNEQFF.

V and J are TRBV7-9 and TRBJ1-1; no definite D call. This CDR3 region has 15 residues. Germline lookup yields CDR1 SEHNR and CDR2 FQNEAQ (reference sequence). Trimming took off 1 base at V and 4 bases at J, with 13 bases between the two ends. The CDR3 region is CASSLVAGIGTEAFF. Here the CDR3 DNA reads TGTGCCAGCAGCTTAGTAGCGGGAATCGGCACTGAAGCTTTCTTT. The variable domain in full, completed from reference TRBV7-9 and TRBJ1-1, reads DTGVSQNPRHKITKRGQNVTFRCDPISEHNRLYWYRQTLGQGPEFLTYFQNEAQLEKSRLLSDRFSAERPKGSFSTLEIQRTEQGDSAMYLCASSLVAGIGTEAFFGQGTRLTVV.

Written as DNA, the CDR3 is TGTGCCAGCAGTTACAGGCAGCCCGCGAACACCGGGGAGCTGTTTTTT. Amino acids: CASSYRQPANTGELFF. The rearrangement joins TRBV6-2 or TRBV6-3 to TRBJ2-2; no reliable D call. V lost 2 bases to trimming and J lost 0 bases, with 10 bases between them. Germline values: CDR1 MNHEY, CDR2 SVGEGT. The CDR3 is 16 residues long.

The chain's CDR3 is CASSATPGGTEKLFF. CDR3 bases: TGTGCCAGCTCCGCGACACCAGGGGGGACTGAAAAACTGTTTTTT. This chain links TRBV18 with TRBJ1-4, with TRBD1 identical over 7 bases. CDR1 is KGHSH, CDR2 LQKENI, per germline. CDR3 length equals 15 residues. V shed 6 bases and J 7 bases; nucleotides not matched to a gene: 11. The full variable domain, its missing parts supplied by reference TRBV18 and TRBJ1-4, is NAGVMQNPRHLVRRRGQEARLRCSPMKGHSHVYWYRQLPEEGLKFMVYLQKENIIDESGMPKERFSAEFPKEGPSILRIQQVVRGDSAAYFCASSATPGGTEKLFFGSGTQLSVL.

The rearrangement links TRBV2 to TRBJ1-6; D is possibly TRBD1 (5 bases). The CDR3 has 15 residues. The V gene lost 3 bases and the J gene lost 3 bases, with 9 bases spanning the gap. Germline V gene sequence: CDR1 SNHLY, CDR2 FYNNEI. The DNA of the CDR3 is TGTGCCAGCAGTGACGCGACAGACTATAATTCACCCCTCCACTTT. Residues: CASSDATDYNSPLHF.

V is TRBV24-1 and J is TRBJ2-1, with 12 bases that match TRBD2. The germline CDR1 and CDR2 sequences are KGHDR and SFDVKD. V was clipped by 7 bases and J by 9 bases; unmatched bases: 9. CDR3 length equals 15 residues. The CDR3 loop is CATSPSGGASREQFF. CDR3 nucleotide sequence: TGTGCCACCAGCCCTAGCGGGGGGGCCTCACGTGAGCAGTTCTTC.

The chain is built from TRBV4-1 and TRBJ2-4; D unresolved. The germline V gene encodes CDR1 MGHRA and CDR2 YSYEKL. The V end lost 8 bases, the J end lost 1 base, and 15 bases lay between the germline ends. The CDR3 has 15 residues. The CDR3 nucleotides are TGCGCCAGCCAGCCCGAGGTGGGGGCCAAAAACATTCAGTACTTC. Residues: CASQPEVGAKNIQYF.

The chain's CDR3 is CASSKLAVDTQYF. CDR3 sequence (DNA): TGCGCCAGCAGCAAGCTCGCGGTGGATACGCAGTATTTT. V is TRBV5-1 and J is TRBJ2-3; D call uncertain. Deletions cut 4 bases from V and 6 bases from J, with 12 bases between. Germline lookup yields CDR1 SGHRS and CDR2 YFSETQ. The CDR3 extends over 13 amino acids.

The CDR3 reads CASSADALSPGYTF. For the CDR3, the DNA is TGTGCCAGCAGCGCCGACGCCCTTAGTCCTGGCTACACCTTC. The chain is built from TRBV11-2 and TRBJ1-2; D is unresolved. The CDR3 has 14 residues. The V gene's germline CDR1 is SGHAT and CDR2 FQNNGV. V was shortened by 5 bases and J by 7 bases, with 17 bases between the two germline ends.

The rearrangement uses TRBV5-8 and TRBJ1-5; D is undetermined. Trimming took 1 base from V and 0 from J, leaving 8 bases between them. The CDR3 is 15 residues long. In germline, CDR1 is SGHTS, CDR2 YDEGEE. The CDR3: CASSLRGYSNQPQHF. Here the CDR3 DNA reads TGTGCCAGCAGCTTGCGGGGTTATAGCAATCAGCCCCAGCATTTT. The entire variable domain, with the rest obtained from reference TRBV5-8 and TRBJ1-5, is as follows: EAGVTQSPTHLIKTRGQQATLRCSPISGHTSVYWYQQALGLGLQFLLWYDEGEERNRGNFPPRFSGRQFPNYSSELNVNALELEDSALYLCASSLRGYSNQPQHFGDGTRLSIL.

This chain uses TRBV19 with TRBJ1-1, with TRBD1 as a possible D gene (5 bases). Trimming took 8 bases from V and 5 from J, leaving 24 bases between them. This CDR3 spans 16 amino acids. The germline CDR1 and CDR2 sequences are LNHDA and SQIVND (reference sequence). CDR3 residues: CASLDRAPVLGTEAFF. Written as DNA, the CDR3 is TGTGCCAGTCTCGACAGAGCCCCAGTCTTAGGGACTGAAGCTTTCTTT.

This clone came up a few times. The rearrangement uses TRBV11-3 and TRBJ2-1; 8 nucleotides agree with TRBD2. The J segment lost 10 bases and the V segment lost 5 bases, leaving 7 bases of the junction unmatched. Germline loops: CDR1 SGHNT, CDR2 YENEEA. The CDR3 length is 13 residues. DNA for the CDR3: TGTGCCAGCAGCACTTACGAGCGGGGGGAGCAGTTCTTC. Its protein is CASSTYERGEQFF.

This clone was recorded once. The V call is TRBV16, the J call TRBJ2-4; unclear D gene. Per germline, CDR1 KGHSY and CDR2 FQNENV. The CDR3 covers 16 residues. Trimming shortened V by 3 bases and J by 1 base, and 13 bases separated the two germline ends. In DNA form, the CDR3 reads TGTGCCAGCAGCCAGCGACCGGCATTGGCCAAAAACATTCAGTACTTC. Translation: CASSQRPALAKNIQYF.

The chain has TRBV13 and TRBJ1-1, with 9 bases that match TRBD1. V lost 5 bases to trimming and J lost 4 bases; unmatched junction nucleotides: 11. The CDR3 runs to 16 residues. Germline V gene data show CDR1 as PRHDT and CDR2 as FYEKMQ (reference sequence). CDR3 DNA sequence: TGTGCCAGCAGCCCTAACACAGGGGGCCTGGGCACTGAAGCTTTCTTT. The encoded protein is CASSPNTGGLGTEAFF.

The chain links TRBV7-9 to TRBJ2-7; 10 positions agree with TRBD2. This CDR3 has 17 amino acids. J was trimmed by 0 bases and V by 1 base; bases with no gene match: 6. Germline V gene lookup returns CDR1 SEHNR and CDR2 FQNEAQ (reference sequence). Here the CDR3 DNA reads TGTGCCAGCAGCTTAGGGTTAGCGGGAGGCCCCTCCTACGAGCAGTACTTC. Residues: CASSLGLAGGPSYEQYF.

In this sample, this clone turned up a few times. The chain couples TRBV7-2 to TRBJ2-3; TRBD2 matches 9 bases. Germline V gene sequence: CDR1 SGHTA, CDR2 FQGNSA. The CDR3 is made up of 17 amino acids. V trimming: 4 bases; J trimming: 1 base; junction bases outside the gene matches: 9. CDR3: CASSYLSGGAGTDTQYF. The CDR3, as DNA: TGTGCCAGCAGCTACCTTAGCGGGGGCGCGGGCACAGATACGCAGTATTTT.

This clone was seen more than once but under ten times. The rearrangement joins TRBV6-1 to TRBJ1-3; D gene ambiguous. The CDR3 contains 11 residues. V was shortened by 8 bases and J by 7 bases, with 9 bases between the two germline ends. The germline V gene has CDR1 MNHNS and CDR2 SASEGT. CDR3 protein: CASFSGNTIYF. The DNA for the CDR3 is TGTGCCAGCTTCTCGGGGAACACCATATATTTT.

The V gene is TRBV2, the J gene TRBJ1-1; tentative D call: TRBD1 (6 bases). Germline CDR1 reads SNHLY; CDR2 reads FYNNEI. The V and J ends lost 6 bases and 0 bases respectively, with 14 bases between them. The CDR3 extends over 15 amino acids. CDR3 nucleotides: TGTGCCAGCAGGGGTTGGACAGCTGTGAACACTGAAGCTTTCTTT. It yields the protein CASRGWTAVNTEAFF.

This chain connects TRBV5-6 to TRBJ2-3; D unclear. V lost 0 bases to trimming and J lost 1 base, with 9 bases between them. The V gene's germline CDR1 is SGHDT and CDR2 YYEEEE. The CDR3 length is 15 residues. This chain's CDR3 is CASSLERLGTDTQYF. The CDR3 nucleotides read TGTGCCAGCAGCTTGGAACGGTTAGGCACAGATACGCAGTATTTT.

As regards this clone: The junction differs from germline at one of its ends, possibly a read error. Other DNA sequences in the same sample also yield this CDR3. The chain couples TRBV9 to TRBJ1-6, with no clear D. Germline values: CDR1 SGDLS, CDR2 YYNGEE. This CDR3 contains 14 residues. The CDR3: CASSVGDKDSPLHF. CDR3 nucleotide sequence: TGTGCCAGTAGCGTAGGCGATAAGGATTCACCCCTCCACTTT.

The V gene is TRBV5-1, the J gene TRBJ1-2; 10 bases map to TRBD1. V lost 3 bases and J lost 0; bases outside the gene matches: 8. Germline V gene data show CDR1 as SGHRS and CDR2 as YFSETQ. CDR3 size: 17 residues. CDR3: CASSSSTGGKANYGYTF. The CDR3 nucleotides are TGCGCCAGCAGCTCCTCGACAGGGGGCAAAGCTAACTATGGCTACACCTTC.

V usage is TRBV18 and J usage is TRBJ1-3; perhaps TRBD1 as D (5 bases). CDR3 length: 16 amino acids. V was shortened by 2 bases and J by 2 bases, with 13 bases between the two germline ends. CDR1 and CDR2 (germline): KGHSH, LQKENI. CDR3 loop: CASSPESGITGNTIYF. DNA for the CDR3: TGTGCCAGCTCACCAGAGTCAGGGATCACTGGAAACACCATATATTTT. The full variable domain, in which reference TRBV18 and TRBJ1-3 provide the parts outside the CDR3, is NAGVMQNPRHLVRRRGQEARLRCSPMKGHSHVYWYRQLPEEGLKFMVYLQKENIIDESGMPKERFSAEFPKEGPSILRIQQVVRGDSAAYFCASSPESGITGNTIYFGEGSWLTVV.

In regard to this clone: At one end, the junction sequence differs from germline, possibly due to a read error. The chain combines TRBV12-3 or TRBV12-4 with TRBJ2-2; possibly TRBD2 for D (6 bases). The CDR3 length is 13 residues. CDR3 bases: TGTGCCAGCAGGTTAGCGGTGTCCGGGGAGCTGTTTTTT. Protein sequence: CASRLAVSGELFF.

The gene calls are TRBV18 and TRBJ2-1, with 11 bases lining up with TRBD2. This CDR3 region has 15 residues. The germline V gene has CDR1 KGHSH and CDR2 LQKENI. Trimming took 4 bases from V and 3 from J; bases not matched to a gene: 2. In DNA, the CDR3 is TGTGCCAGCTCACTAGCGGGGGGGCTCTACAATGAGCAGTTCTTC. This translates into CASSLAGGLYNEQFF.

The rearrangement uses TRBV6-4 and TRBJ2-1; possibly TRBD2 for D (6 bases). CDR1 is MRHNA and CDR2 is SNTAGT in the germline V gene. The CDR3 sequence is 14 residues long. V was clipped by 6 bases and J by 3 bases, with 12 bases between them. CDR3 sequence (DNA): TGTGCCAGCAGCAGAGGAGGGGTCTACAATGAGCAGTTCTTC. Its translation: CASSRGGVYNEQFF.

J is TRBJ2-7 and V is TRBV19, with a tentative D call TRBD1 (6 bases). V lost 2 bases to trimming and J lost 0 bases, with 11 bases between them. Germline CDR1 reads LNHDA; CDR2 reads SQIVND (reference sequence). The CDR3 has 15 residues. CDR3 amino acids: CASSIQGRLSYEQYF. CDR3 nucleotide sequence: TGTGCCAGTAGTATACAGGGGCGACTCTCCTACGAGCAGTACTTC. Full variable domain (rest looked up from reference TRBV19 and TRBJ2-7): DGGITQSPKYLFRKEGQNVTLSCEQNLNHDAMYWYRQDPGQGLRLIYYSQIVNDFQKGDIAEGYSVSREKKESFPLTVTSAQKNPTAFYLCASSIQGRLSYEQYFGPGTRLTVT.

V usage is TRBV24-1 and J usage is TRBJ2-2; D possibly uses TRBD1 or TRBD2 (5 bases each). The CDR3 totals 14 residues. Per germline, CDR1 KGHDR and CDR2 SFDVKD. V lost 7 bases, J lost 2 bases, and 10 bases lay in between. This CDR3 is CATRAGTNTGELFF. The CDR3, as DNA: TGTGCCACCAGAGCCGGGACCAACACCGGGGAGCTGTTTTTT.

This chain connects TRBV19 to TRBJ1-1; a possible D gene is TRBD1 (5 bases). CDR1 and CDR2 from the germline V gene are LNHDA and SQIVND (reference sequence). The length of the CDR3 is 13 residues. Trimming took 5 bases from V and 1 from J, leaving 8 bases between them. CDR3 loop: CASSLTGNTEAFF. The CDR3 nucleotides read TGTGCCAGTAGTTTAACAGGGAACACTGAAGCTTTCTTT. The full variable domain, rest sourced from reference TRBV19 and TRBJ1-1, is DGGITQSPKYLFRKEGQNVTLSCEQNLNHDAMYWYRQDPGQGLRLIYYSQIVNDFQKGDIAEGYSVSREKKESFPLTVTSAQKNPTAFYLCASSLTGNTEAFFGQGTRLTVV.

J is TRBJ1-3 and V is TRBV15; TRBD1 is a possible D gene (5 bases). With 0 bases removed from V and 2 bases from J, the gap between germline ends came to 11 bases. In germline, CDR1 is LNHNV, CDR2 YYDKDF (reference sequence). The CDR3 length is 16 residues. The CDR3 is CATSREGLGAGNTIYF. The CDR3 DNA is TGTGCCACCAGCAGAGAGGGGCTCGGGGCTGGAAACACCATATATTTT. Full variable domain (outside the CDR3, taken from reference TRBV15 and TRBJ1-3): DAMVIQNPRYQVTQFGKPVTLSCSQTLNHNVMYWYQQKSSQAPKLLFHYYDKDFNNEADTPDNFQSRRPNTSFCFLDIRSPGLGDTAMYLCATSREGLGAGNTIYFGEGSWLTVV.